The 5 T cell receptor beta chains below were found in one sample sequenced in a study of T cells in women clearing cervical HPV infection. The data were produced by immunoSEQ multiplex PCR, yet TCRdb's version contains in-frame clones alone and is incomplete. The sample includes roughly 40,000 clones. The sequenced sample was blood buffy coat. The receptors here all came from a woman between 18 and 75 years old with a cervical HPV16 infection that either progressed to CIN3+ or cleared (not recorded which).

In regard to this clone: The CDR3 extends 3 residues past the end of the read, so its final part is completed from the germline J gene. The rearrangement uses TRBV7-9 and TRBJ1-1; D possibly corresponds to TRBD1 (5 bases). Germline values: CDR1 SEHNR, CDR2 FQNEAQ (reference sequence). The CDR3 runs 14 residues. The ends were cut back, 5 bases at V and 4 bases at J, with 14 bases in the middle. CDR3 in amino acids: CASSIHRRGTEAFF. The sequenced part of the CDR3 DNA is TGTGCCAGCAGCATACACAGGCGCGGCACTGAA.

Concerning this clone: The read falls 3 residues short of the CDR3 end, and the missing part is taken from the germline J gene. The chain couples TRBV7-6 to TRBJ2-3, with a possible D match to TRBD2 (6 bases). V gave up 2 bases and J gave up 0 bases, with 12 bases separating them. This CDR3 region has 16 residues. CDR1 and CDR2 from the germline V gene are SGHVS and FNYEAQ. The covered CDR3 bases are TGTGCCAGCAGCTTACGGAGTAGCGGTAGCACAGATACG. Protein: CASSLRSSGSTDT. The full CDR3 is CASSLRSSGSTDTQYF.

On this clone itself: The read terminates 3 residues before the CDR3 end, so the remaining end is supplied by the germline J gene. The chain links TRBV11-3 to TRBJ2-2; D is uncertain. V dropped 1 base and J dropped 5 bases, with 5 bases sitting between them. CDR1 is SGHNT and CDR2 is YENEEA in the germline V gene. CDR3 length: 13 amino acids. The CDR3 spells CASSLARTGELFF. The covered CDR3 bases are TGTGCCAGCAGCTTAGCCCGGACCGGGGAG.

Turning to this clone: The CDR3 is cut off 3 residues early in the read; its end comes from the germline J gene. V is TRBV7-9 and J is TRBJ2-2; D is unclear. The ends were cut back, 0 bases at V and 3 bases at J, with 5 bases in the middle. CDR1 is SEHNR, CDR2 FQNEAQ, per germline (reference sequence). The CDR3 runs 14 residues. CDR3: CASSLARDTGELFF. The CDR3 bases that were read are TGTGCCAGCAGCTTAGCGCGAGACACCGGGGAG.

The CDR3 loop is CASSEDEGPYEQYF. Incomplete CDR3 DNA: TGTGCCAGCAGTGAAGATGAGGGCCCCTACGAG. The chain carries TRBV6-1 and TRBJ2-7; maybe TRBD2 (5 bases). The DNA ends 3 residues before the CDR3 does, and the rest of the CDR3 is filled in from the germline J gene. The V gene's germline CDR1 is MNHNS and CDR2 SASEGT. CDR3 size: 14 residues. The V end was cut by 1 base, the J end by 2 bases, with 9 bases between.